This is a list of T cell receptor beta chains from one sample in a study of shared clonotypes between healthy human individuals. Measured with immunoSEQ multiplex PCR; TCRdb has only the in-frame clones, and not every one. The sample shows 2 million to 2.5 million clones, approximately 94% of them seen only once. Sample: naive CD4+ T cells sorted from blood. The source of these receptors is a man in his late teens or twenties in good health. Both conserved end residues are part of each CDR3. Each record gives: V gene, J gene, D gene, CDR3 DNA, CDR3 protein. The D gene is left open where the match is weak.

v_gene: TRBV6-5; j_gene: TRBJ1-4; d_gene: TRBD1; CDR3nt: TGTGCCAGCAGTTACACCCGGGACAGCCAAAAACTGTTTTTT; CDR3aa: CASSYTRDSQKLFF
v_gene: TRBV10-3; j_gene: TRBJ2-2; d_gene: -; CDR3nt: TGTGCCATCAGTTTAGGGGACACCGGGGAGCTGTTTTTT; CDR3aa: CAISLGDTGELFF
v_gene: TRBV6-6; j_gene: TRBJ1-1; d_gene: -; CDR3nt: TGTGCCAGCGGTCGGGGGACTGAAGCTTTCTTT; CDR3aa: CASGRGTEAFF
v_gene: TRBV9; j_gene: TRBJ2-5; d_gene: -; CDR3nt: TGTGCCAGCAGCAACTGGCCTAAACAAGAGACCCAGTACTTC; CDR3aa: CASSNWPKQETQYF
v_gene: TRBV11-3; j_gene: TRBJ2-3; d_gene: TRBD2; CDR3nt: TGTGCCAGCAGCTTAGCTAGCGGCAGTATAGCAGATACGCAGTATTTT; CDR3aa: CASSLASGSIADTQYF
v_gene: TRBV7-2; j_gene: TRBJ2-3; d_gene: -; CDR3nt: TGTGCCAGCAGAAGGGACACAGATACGCAGTATTTT; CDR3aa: CASRRDTDTQYF
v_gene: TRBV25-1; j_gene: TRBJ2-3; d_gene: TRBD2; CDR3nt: TGTGCCAGCAGTGAATACGTAGTGCGGGAGGGCACAGATACGCAGTATTTT; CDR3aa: CASSEYVVREGTDTQYF
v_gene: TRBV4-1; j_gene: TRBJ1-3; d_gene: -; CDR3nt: TGCGCCAGCAGCTCTGTTGGACAGACGAACTCTGGAAACACCATATATTTT; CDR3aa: CASSSVGQTNSGNTIYF
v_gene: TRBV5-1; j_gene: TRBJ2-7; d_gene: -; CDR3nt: TGCGCCAGCACCACCGGAGGGAGCGGGCTCTCCTACGAGCAGTACTTC; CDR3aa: CASTTGGSGLSYEQYF
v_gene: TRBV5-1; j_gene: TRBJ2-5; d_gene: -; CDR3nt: TGCGCCAGCAGCTTGGGCCCAACACAAGAGACCCAGTACTTC; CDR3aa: CASSLGPTQETQYF
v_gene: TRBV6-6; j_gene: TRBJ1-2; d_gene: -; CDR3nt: TGTGCCAGCAGACTCCAGGGTAGAGGGGGCTACACCTTC; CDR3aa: CASRLQGRGGYTF
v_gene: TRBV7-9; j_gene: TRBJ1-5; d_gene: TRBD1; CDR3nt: TGTGCCAGCAGCTTAGGGACAGGCCTTAGCAATCAGCCCCAGCATTTT; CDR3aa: CASSLGTGLSNQPQHF
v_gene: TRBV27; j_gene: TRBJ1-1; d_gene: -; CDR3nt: TGTGCCAGCAGCTTGACCCTTTCAGCCTTAGTTGCTGAAGCTTTCTTT; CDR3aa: CASSLTLSALVAEAFF
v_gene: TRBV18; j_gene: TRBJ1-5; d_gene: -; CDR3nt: TGTGCCAGCTCACCAAGCGTTCCGGGGGCGAATCAGCCCCAGCATTTT; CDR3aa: CASSPSVPGANQPQHF